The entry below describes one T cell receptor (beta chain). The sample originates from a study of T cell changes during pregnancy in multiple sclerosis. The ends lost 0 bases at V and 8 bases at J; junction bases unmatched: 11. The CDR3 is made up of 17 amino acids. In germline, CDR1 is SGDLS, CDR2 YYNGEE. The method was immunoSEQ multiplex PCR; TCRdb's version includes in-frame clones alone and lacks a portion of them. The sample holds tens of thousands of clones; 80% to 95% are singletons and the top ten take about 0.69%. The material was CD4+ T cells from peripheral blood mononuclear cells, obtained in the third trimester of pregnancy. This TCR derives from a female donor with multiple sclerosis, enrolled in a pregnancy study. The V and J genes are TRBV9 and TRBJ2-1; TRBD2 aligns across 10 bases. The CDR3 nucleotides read TGTGCCAGCAGCGTAGGGCTAGCGGGAGTTTCGGGCCATGAGCAGTTCTTC. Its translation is CASSVGLAGVSGHEQFF. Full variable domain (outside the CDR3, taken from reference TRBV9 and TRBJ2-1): DSGVTQTPKHLITATGQRVTLRCSPRSGDLSVYWYQQSLDQGLQFLIQYYNGEERAKGNILERFSAQQFPDLHSELNLSSLELGDSALYFCASSVGLAGVSGHEQFFGPGTRLTVL.